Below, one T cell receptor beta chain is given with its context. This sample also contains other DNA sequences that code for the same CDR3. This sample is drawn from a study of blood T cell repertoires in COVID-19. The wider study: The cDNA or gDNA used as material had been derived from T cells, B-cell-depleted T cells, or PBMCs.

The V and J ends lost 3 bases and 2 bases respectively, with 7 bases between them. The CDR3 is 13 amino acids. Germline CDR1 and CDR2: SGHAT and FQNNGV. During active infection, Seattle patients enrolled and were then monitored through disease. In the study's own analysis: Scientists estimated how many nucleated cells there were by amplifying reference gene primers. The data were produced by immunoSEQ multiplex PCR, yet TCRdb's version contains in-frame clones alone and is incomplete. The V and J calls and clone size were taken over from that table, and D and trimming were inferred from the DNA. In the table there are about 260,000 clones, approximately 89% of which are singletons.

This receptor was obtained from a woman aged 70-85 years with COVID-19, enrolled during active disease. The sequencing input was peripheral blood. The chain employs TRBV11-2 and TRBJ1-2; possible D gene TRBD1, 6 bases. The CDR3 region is CASSLDRNYGYTF. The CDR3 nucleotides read TGTGCCAGCAGCTTGGACAGAAACTATGGCTACACCTTC.